The following is a T cell receptor (beta chain) sequence with its context. The data were obtained in a study of T cell changes during pregnancy in multiple sclerosis. Using immunoSEQ multiplex PCR, the repertoire was profiled, and TCRdb retains in-frame clones only, with some absent. The repertoire holds more than 55,000 clones, with about nine tenths as singletons. This TCR was recovered from a female donor with multiple sclerosis, enrolled in a pregnancy study. This material consisted of CD4+ T cells from peripheral blood mononuclear cells, taken in the third trimester of pregnancy.

CDR3 sequence (DNA): TGTGCCAGCAGCTTTCTAACAGGGGGAAATAACTACGAGCAGTACTTC. It is translated as CASSFLTGGNNYEQYF. The genes are TRBV5-8 and TRBJ2-7, with 8 bases identical to TRBD1. Germline CDR1 SGHTS, CDR2 YDEGEE. This CDR3 region has 16 residues. Trimming at V came to 2 bases and at J to 3 bases, leaving 10 bases not matched to a gene.